Below are 10 T cell receptor beta chains sequenced from a single sample in a study of blood T cells in healthy people across ages. A second PCR of 7 to 11 cycles used a sample-barcoded 5' primer and a J-beta primer mix. TCRdb used MiXCR to reprocess the 5' RACE reads, holding one entry per CDR3 protein. The table lists around 800,000 distinct CDR3 sequences, roughly 24% of them singletons, with under 3% in the top ten. These data were likewise used in another study, on T cells of mothers and their children.

The sample comprised blood. The receptors originated from a boy aged 5-17 years in good health.

This chain joins TRBV7-9 and TRBJ2-1, with TRBD1 matching 10 bases. V was clipped by 6 bases and J by 8 bases; unmatched bases: 10. The CDR3 contains 15 residues. Germline V gene sequence: CDR1 SEHNR, CDR2 FQNEAQ (reference sequence). For the CDR3, the DNA is TGTGCCAGCAGACAAGAGGGACAGGGGTATTATGAGCAGTTCTTC. As protein: CASRQEGQGYYEQFF.

The chain is built from TRBV6-6 and TRBJ2-3; 9 bases fit TRBD1. Germline V gives CDR1 MNHNY, CDR2 SVGAGI (reference sequence). The CDR3 has 14 amino acids. The V gene end was trimmed by 10 bases and the J gene end by 3 bases; junction bases not matched to a gene: 8. The DNA for the CDR3 is TGTGCCACCTTGACAGGGGGGGGAACAGATACGCAGTATTTT. It yields the protein CATLTGGGTDTQYF.

V and J are TRBV6-2 or TRBV6-3 and TRBJ1-5, with TRBD1 as a possible D gene (5 bases). The germline CDR1 and CDR2 sequences are MNHEY and SVGEGT. The CDR3 consists of 15 residues. Trimming stripped 2 bases from V and 5 bases from J, with 13 bases between. The CDR3 sequence: CASSYRQGRDQPQHF. The CDR3 DNA is TGTGCCAGCAGTTACCGGCAGGGAAGGGATCAGCCCCAGCATTTT.

The chain links TRBV7-9 to TRBJ2-4; a weak D match, TRBD2 (5 bases). V was shortened by 1 base and J by 2 bases, with 9 bases between the two germline ends. Germline assignment: CDR1 SEHNR and CDR2 FQNEAQ (reference sequence). CDR3 length: 15 amino acids. The CDR3 is CASSLVEGSKNIQYF. The CDR3, as DNA: TGTGCCAGCAGCTTAGTAGAGGGCTCCAAAAACATTCAGTACTTC.

This chain uses TRBV29-1 with TRBJ2-2; D not certain. Trimming pared 6 bases from V and 5 bases from J, leaving 7 bases between. Per germline, CDR1 SQVTM and CDR2 ANQGSEA. The CDR3 consists of 11 residues. This chain's CDR3 is CSVQRTGELFF. For the CDR3, the DNA is TGCAGCGTCCAGAGGACCGGGGAGCTGTTTTTT.

This clonotype has only a few counts. The chain has TRBV27 and TRBJ2-7, with D possibly being TRBD1 or TRBD2 (5 bases each). V lost 1 base and J 3 bases, leaving 13 bases between the germline ends. The length of the CDR3 is 15 residues. Germline V lookup: CDR1 MNHEY, CDR2 SMNVEV (reference sequence). In nucleotides, the CDR3 is TGTGCCAGCAGTTTATACGGGACGGGGCTCTACGAGCAGTACTTC. As protein: CASSLYGTGLYEQYF.

The rearrangement links TRBV12-5 to TRBJ2-6; D is tentatively TRBD1 or TRBD2 (5 bases each). Germline V lookup: CDR1 LGHNT, CDR2 FRNRAP. The CDR3 totals 17 residues. V was trimmed by 5 bases and J by 0 bases, leaving 14 bases between them. For the CDR3, the DNA is TGTGCTAGTGGTGGGACGGCCGTATCCTCTGGGGCCAACGTCCTGACTTTC. Its protein product is CASGGTAVSSGANVLTF. Combining the CDR3 with reference TRBV12-5 and TRBJ2-6 gives the whole variable domain DARVTQTPRHKVTEMGQEVTMRCQPILGHNTVFWYRQTMMQGLELLAYFRNRAPLDDSGMPKDRFSAEMPDATLATLKIQPSEPRDSAVYFCASGGTAVSSGANVLTFGAGSRLTVL.

This rearrangement joins TRBV7-3 to TRBJ2-5; D might be TRBD1 (5 bases). TRBJ2-1 matches the DNA end more closely, so the J call is doubtful. The CDR3 length is 16 residues. CDR1 is SGHTA, CDR2 FQGTGA, per germline. DNA of the CDR3: TGTGCCAGCAGCCCCCAAAAGGGGAAAGGTGTAAATGAGCAGTTCTTC. It encodes CASSPQKGKGVNEQFF.

The chain is built from TRBV7-8 and TRBJ2-7; D gene ambiguous. The CDR3 totals 14 residues. V gave up 2 bases and J gave up 5 bases, with 13 bases separating them. Germline CDR1 reads SGHVS; CDR2 reads FQNEAQ. The CDR3 reads CASSLMGSGHEQYF. The CDR3, as DNA: TGTGCCAGCAGCTTAATGGGGTCGGGCCACGAGCAGTACTTC.

In its sample, this clonotype was seen a few times. The V gene is TRBV7-7, the J gene TRBJ2-3; 8 bases line up with TRBD2. This CDR3 is built from 15 residues. The junction had 3 bases not matched to a gene; V was cut back by 1 base and J by 3 bases. Germline CDR1 and CDR2: SSHAT and FNYEAQ (reference sequence). CDR3 bases: TGTGCCAGCAGCTTAGACGGGGGGGCAACAGATACGCAGTATTTT. Translating gives CASSLDGGATDTQYF. The variable domain in full, completed from reference TRBV7-7 and TRBJ2-3, reads GAGVSQSPRYKVTKRGQDVTLRCDPISSHATLYWYQQALGQGPEFLTYFNYEAQPDKSGLPSDRFSAERPEGSISTLTIQRTEQRDSAMYRCASSLDGGATDTQYFGPGTRLTVL.